This passage covers 15 T cell receptor beta chains from one sample sequenced in a study of T cell repertoires in cytomegalovirus infection. Antigens for these TCRs are unknown. TCRdb re-derived calls from the reads in MiXCR, one entry per CDR3 protein. The table shows 700,000 to 950,000 distinct CDR3 sequences, with 32% occurring only once. The sequencing used cultured CD8+ T cells from PBMCs, collected from culture after CMV antigen stimulation. The receptors were sampled from a human donor in good health (CMV status not recorded). Some clones in this sample may be carry-over from other donors' samples.

As to this clonotype: Sequence at one end of the junction differs from germline and may be a read error. The rearrangement links TRBV11-2 to TRBJ1-1, with 12 bases fitting TRBD1. Germline V CDR1 and CDR2: SGHAT, FQNNGV. This CDR3 spans 17 amino acids. CDR3 residues: CASSPGTGGILDTKAFF. DNA of the CDR3: TGTGCCAGCAGCCCCGGGACAGGGGGCATTTTGGACACTAAAGCTTTCTTT.

The chain is built from TRBV6-6 and TRBJ2-7; 11 bases are shared with TRBD1. The J segment lost 5 bases and the V segment lost 4 bases, leaving 7 bases of the junction unmatched. CDR1 is MNHNY and CDR2 is SVGAGI in the germline V gene (reference sequence). The CDR3 contains 15 residues. The CDR3 nucleotides read TGTGCCAGCAGTTTTACGGGACAGGGGGAACACGAGCAGTACTTC. Translated, it gives CASSFTGQGEHEQYF.

This clonotype has only a few counts. The chain is built from TRBV6-2 or TRBV6-3 and TRBJ1-1; 7 bases fit TRBD1. CDR1 MNHEY and CDR2 SVGEGT come from the germline V gene. V was pared by 5 bases and J by 1 base, with 4 bases of the junction left unmatched. The CDR3 has 14 residues. As DNA, the CDR3 is TGTGCCAGCAGTCGGGGACAGAAGAACACTGAAGCTTTCTTT. Residues: CASSRGQKNTEAFF.

The CDR3 coding sequence is TGTGCCAGCAGCCTTGATTCCAACCTGAACACTGAAGCTTTCTTT. It specifies CASSLDSNLNTEAFF. The chain joins TRBV27 to TRBJ1-1; D gene unclear. With 6 bases removed from V and 0 bases from J, the gap between germline ends came to 14 bases. This CDR3 has 15 residues. The germline V gene has CDR1 MNHEY and CDR2 SMNVEV (reference sequence).

This clonotype was counted many times. The chain links TRBV12-3 or TRBV12-4 to TRBJ1-5; maybe TRBD1 (5 bases). Trimming pared 3 bases from V and 5 bases from J, leaving 14 bases between. This CDR3 is 15 amino acids long. CDR3 region: CASSFITGGDQPQHF. CDR3 coding DNA: TGTGCCAGCAGTTTCATTACGGGGGGAGATCAGCCCCAGCATTTT.

The chain couples TRBV10-3 to TRBJ2-7, with D perhaps assigned TRBD1 or TRBD2 (6 bases each). This CDR3 has 13 residues. CDR1 and CDR2 from the germline V gene are ENHRY and SYGVKD. Deletions cut 7 bases from V and 1 base from J, with 11 bases between. The DNA of the CDR3 is TGTGCCATCAAACCGGGGGCATCCTACGAGCAGTACTTC. As protein: CAIKPGASYEQYF.

This rearrangement joins TRBV27 to TRBJ2-1; 9 positions match TRBD1. The length of the CDR3 is 14 residues. Trimming removed 5 bases from V and 9 bases from J; junction bases left unmatched: 8. The germline V gene encodes CDR1 MNHEY and CDR2 SMNVEV (reference sequence). CDR3 DNA: TGTGCCAGCAGTAGGGACAGGGTCTCTTTTGAGCAGTTCTTC. This codes for CASSRDRVSFEQFF.

This clonotype has a single count. V and J are TRBV7-2 and TRBJ1-1, with TRBD1 as a possible D gene (5 bases). CDR1 is SGHTA, CDR2 FQGNSA, per germline. With 3 bases removed from V and 6 bases from J, the gap between germline ends came to 8 bases. The CDR3 runs 12 residues. The CDR3: CASSFKGAEAFF. CDR3 DNA: TGTGCCAGCAGCTTTAAAGGGGCTGAAGCTTTCTTT.

The sample holds one count of this clonotype. The rearrangement links TRBV15 to TRBJ2-7; TRBD1 matches 7 bases. The CDR3 loop spans 15 amino acids. The trim removed 0 bases at V and 5 bases at J, leaving 7 bases unmatched. Germline V gene data show CDR1 as LNHNV and CDR2 as YYDKDF (reference sequence). CDR3 coding DNA: TGTGCCACCAGCAGAGATGGAGACAGGGTCGACGAGCAGTACTTC. Protein sequence: CATSRDGDRVDEQYF.

There are a few counts of this clonotype. The J gene is TRBJ1-1, the V gene TRBV10-3; TRBD1 agrees at 9 bases. The CDR3 has 16 residues. V lost 2 bases and J lost 6; bases outside the gene matches: 10. Germline V gene lookup returns CDR1 ENHRY and CDR2 SYGVKD. As DNA, the CDR3 is TGTGCCATCAGTGAGCCCGGCAGGACAGGGGTCCCTGAAGCTTTCTTT. It is translated as CAISEPGRTGVPEAFF.

This rearrangement joins TRBV29-1 to TRBJ2-5; no clear D. CDR3 length: 14 residues. Germline V gene sequence: CDR1 SQVTM, CDR2 ANQGSEA. V was clipped by 1 base and J by 3 bases, with 12 bases between them. The CDR3 reads CSVEGNRREETQYF. The CDR3 DNA follows: TGCAGCGTTGAAGGCAATAGAAGGGAAGAGACCCAGTACTTC.

This clonotype was seen only once. This sequence joins TRBV7-9 and TRBJ2-5, with TRBD2 matching 8 bases. Germline-derived CDR1 and CDR2 are SEHNR and FQNEAQ (reference sequence). With 4 bases clipped from V and 0 bases from J, the junction kept 10 bases outside the gene matches. The CDR3 consists of 17 residues. The CDR3 coding sequence is TGTGCCAGCAGCTCCCGACTGGCGGGGGGCTACCAAGAGACCCAGTACTTC. This codes for CASSSRLAGGYQETQYF.

In this sample, this clonotype turned up a few times. This sequence joins TRBV10-3 and TRBJ1-2; no firm D call. Germline CDR1 reads ENHRY; CDR2 reads SYGVKD. The V end lost 5 bases, the J end lost 2 bases, and 15 bases lay between the germline ends. The CDR3 consists of 15 residues. The CDR3 here is CAISPGPGMNYGYTF. CDR3 in DNA: TGTGCCATCAGTCCCGGTCCGGGAATGAACTATGGCTACACCTTC.

This sequence joins TRBV5-1 and TRBJ2-5, with a weak D call TRBD1 (6 bases). This CDR3 has 16 residues. V was pared by 0 bases and J by 0 bases, with 12 bases between. Germline CDR1 is SGHRS and CDR2 is YFSETQ. CDR3 protein: CASSLEGRGYQETQYF. In DNA form, the CDR3 reads TGCGCCAGCAGCTTGGAGGGTAGGGGGTACCAAGAGACCCAGTACTTC.

The chain uses TRBV6-8 and TRBJ1-1, with D perhaps TRBD1 (6 bases). Trimming stripped 0 bases from V and 0 bases from J, with 14 bases between. Germline CDR1 is MNHGY and CDR2 is SAAAGT. There are 17 residues in the CDR3. CDR3 in amino acids: CASSYSWGPGVNTEAFF. As DNA, the CDR3 is TGTGCCAGCAGTTACTCGTGGGGGCCGGGAGTGAACACTGAAGCTTTCTTT.